These 7 T cell receptor beta chains originate from one sample sequenced in a study of blood T cell repertoires in COVID-19. Using immunoSEQ multiplex PCR, the repertoire was profiled, and TCRdb retains in-frame clones only, with some absent. The data hold about 100,000 clones, with over 65% observed a single time. Material: peripheral blood. These receptors came from a human donor in a cohort sampled during active COVID-19.

J is TRBJ1-1 and V is TRBV19; TRBD1 is a possible D gene (5 bases). Trimming pared 1 base from V and 5 bases from J, leaving 17 bases between. CDR1 and CDR2 (germline): LNHDA, SQIVND (reference sequence). This CDR3 has 16 amino acids. The CDR3 reads CASSIGRGDRRTEAFF. CDR3 in DNA: TGTGCCAGTAGTATAGGTAGGGGTGATCGAAGGACTGAAGCTTTCTTT.

V usage is TRBV11-2 and J usage is TRBJ1-2; no definite D call. The ends were cut back, 4 bases at V and 0 bases at J, with 9 bases in the middle. The CDR3 totals 14 residues. Germline assignment: CDR1 SGHAT and CDR2 FQNNGV. Here the CDR3 reads CASSSLRANYGYTF. The CDR3 bases are TGTGCCAGCAGCTCCTTACGGGCTAACTATGGCTACACCTTC.

The chain uses TRBV19 and TRBJ2-3; D perhaps matches TRBD1 (5 bases). Germline loops: CDR1 LNHDA, CDR2 SQIVND (reference sequence). This CDR3 has 13 amino acids. V was pared by 4 bases and J by 5 bases, with 10 bases between. CDR3 sequence (DNA): TGTGCCAGTAGTACGCCCGACAGAGATACGCAGTATTTT. This codes for CASSTPDRDTQYF.

The CDR3, as DNA: TGCGCCAGCAGTGAGACTAGTAACACCGGGGAGCTGTTTTTT. Encoded protein: CASSETSNTGELFF. The chain uses TRBV10-2 and TRBJ2-2; TRBD2 is a possible D gene (5 bases). This CDR3 contains 14 residues. The germline CDR1 and CDR2 sequences are WSHSY and SAAADI. V gave up 2 bases and J gave up 2 bases, with 6 bases separating them.

The chain combines TRBV5-1 with TRBJ2-7; perhaps TRBD1 as D (5 bases). Germline CDR1 reads SGHRS; CDR2 reads YFSETQ. V was shortened by 10 bases and J by 6 bases, with 14 bases between the two germline ends. This CDR3 has 11 residues. CDR3 sequence: CAPSLGPEQYF. The CDR3 DNA sequence: TGCGCCCCCAGTCTGGGGCCCGAGCAGTACTTC.

This clone has a single count. The V and J genes are TRBV5-1 and TRBJ2-5; 11 nucleotides agree with TRBD2. J lost 4 bases, V lost 7 bases, and 12 bases had no gene match. The CDR3 runs to 16 residues. Germline V CDR1 and CDR2: SGHRS, YFSETQ. The CDR3 sequence: CASHGAPSGGTETQYF. CDR3 nucleotides: TGCGCCAGCCATGGGGCCCCTAGCGGGGGGACAGAGACCCAGTACTTC.

This chain connects TRBV6-2 or TRBV6-3 to TRBJ2-7; TRBD1 matches at 7 bases. This CDR3 has 15 amino acids. V lost 5 bases, J lost 3 bases, and 10 bases stayed unmatched. Germline values: CDR1 MNHEY, CDR2 SVGEGT. The CDR3 coding sequence is TGTGCCAGCAGTACCTCCCGGACAGGTATCTACGAGCAGTACTTC. It encodes CASSTSRTGIYEQYF.